This entry lists 21 T cell receptor beta chains sequenced from one sample in a study of blood T cell repertoires in COVID-19. Method: immunoSEQ multiplex PCR; TCRdb's copy keeps in-frame clones and lacks some. The sample lists fewer than 150,000 clones, approximately 86% occurring once. The specimen was peripheral blood. The receptors shown here come from a woman between 50 and 59 years old who had recovered from COVID-19.

The chain combines TRBV4-1 with TRBJ2-5, with D tentatively TRBD1 (5 bases). The V end lost 4 bases, the J end lost 3 bases, and 9 bases lay between the germline ends. The CDR3 is 13 residues long. CDR1 MGHRA and CDR2 YSYEKL come from the germline V gene. The CDR3 reads CASSPRTKETQYF. In DNA form, the CDR3 reads TGCGCCAGCAGCCCCCGGACAAAAGAGACCCAGTACTTC.

For the CDR3, the DNA is TGTGCCAGCAGCTTTACTAGCGGGGGTACGCAGTATTTT. Its protein is CASSFTSGGTQYF. V gene TRBV7-3 combines with J gene TRBJ2-3; TRBD2 agrees at 11 bases. Trimming took 3 bases from V and 8 from J; bases not matched to a gene: 1. The CDR3 has 13 amino acids. Germline CDR1 and CDR2: SGHTA and FQGTGA.

The chain links TRBV6-2 or TRBV6-3 to TRBJ1-2, with 7 bases aligning to TRBD1. CDR3 size: 12 residues. With 6 bases clipped from V and 10 bases from J, the junction kept 8 bases outside the gene matches. The germline gives CDR1 MNHEY, CDR2 SVGEGT. The CDR3 DNA is TGTGCCAGCAGCACAGGGGCGGTGTACTACACCTTC. Residues: CASSTGAVYYTF.

The rearrangement joins TRBV6-5 to TRBJ2-7, with 8 positions matching TRBD2. The germline gives CDR1 MNHEY, CDR2 SVGAGI. The CDR3 totals 14 residues. With V trimmed by 2 bases and J by 7 bases, 7 bases remained unmatched. The CDR3, as DNA: TGTGCCAGCAGTTACCGACTAGCGACCGAGGAGCAGTACTTC. This codes for CASSYRLATEEQYF.

The chain links TRBV11-3 to TRBJ1-1; perhaps TRBD1 as D (5 bases). The CDR3 extends over 13 amino acids. Germline V lookup: CDR1 SGHNT, CDR2 YENEEA. V lost 6 bases and J 4 bases, leaving 12 bases between the germline ends. CDR3 residues: CASRDSTVTEAFF. The CDR3 nucleotides read TGTGCCAGCAGAGACTCGACAGTCACTGAAGCTTTCTTT.

The chain links TRBV11-2 to TRBJ2-1; 10 nucleotides align to TRBD2. The CDR3 loop spans 17 amino acids. Germline V gene lookup returns CDR1 SGHAT and CDR2 FQNNGV. The V and J ends lost 1 base and 0 bases, in that order; junction bases with no gene match: 3. The CDR3 here is CASSLGGLANSYNEQFF. The CDR3 bases are TGTGCCAGCAGCTTAGGGGGACTAGCGAACTCCTACAATGAGCAGTTCTTC.

The chain is built from TRBV5-1 and TRBJ1-1; 7 bases map to TRBD1. CDR1 is SGHRS, CDR2 YFSETQ, per germline. The CDR3 loop spans 13 amino acids. V gave up 3 bases and J gave up 4 bases; unmatched junction bases: 3. The CDR3 DNA reads as TGCGCCAGCAGCTCGGGACAGACCACTGAAGCTTTCTTT. Encoded protein: CASSSGQTTEAFF.

The chain recombines TRBV7-5 with TRBJ2-7; the D call of TRBD1 is as the table states it, not checked on the DNA. TRBV7-5 is annotated as a pseudogene. The CDR3 runs 14 residues. The CDR3 bases are TGTGCCAGAAGCTTAGTAATAGGGGGACACGAGCAGTACTTC. This codes for CARSLVIGGHEQYF.

This clone was detected only once. The chain is built from TRBV2 and TRBJ1-1, with TRBD1 matching 7 bases. From germline, CDR1 is SNHLY and CDR2 FYNNEI. This CDR3 has 13 residues. The ends lost 6 bases at V and 1 base at J; junction bases unmatched: 2. The CDR3 bases are TGTGCCAGCAGGGGACAGCCGAACACTGAAGCTTTCTTT. It is translated as CASRGQPNTEAFF.

The rearrangement uses TRBV7-9 and TRBJ2-7; D not certain. The CDR3 runs 12 residues. The V and J ends lost 3 bases and 0 bases respectively, with 3 bases between them. Germline V gives CDR1 SEHNR, CDR2 FQNEAQ (reference sequence). As DNA, the CDR3 is TGTGCCAGCAGCTTCGTCTCCTACGAGCAGTACTTC. Translating it yields CASSFVSYEQYF. The full variable domain, in which reference TRBV7-9 and TRBJ2-7 provide the parts outside the CDR3, is DTGVSQNPRHKITKRGQNVTFRCDPISEHNRLYWYRQTLGQGPEFLTYFQNEAQLEKSRLLSDRFSAERPKGSFSTLEIQRTEQGDSAMYLCASSFVSYEQYFGPGTRLTVT.

This clone was detected once. The chain has TRBV9 and TRBJ2-2, with D possibly being TRBD2 (7 bases). Trimming removed 4 bases at V and 6 bases at J, with 13 bases between. Per the germline V gene, CDR1 is SGDLS and CDR2 is YYNGEE. This CDR3 has 14 amino acids. The CDR3 sequence is CASSPRGGAGELFF. The CDR3 region has the DNA TGTGCCAGCAGCCCAAGAGGGGGGGCCGGGGAGCTGTTTTTT.

This clone has only a few counts. This chain uses TRBV28 with TRBJ2-7; 7 bases are a match to TRBD2. Trimming took 3 bases from V and 6 from J; bases not matched to a gene: 8. The CDR3 totals 14 residues. Per the germline V gene, CDR1 is MDHEN and CDR2 is SYDVKM. The CDR3, as DNA: TGTGCCAGCAGTTTGGGTGGGGGGGTTCGCGAGCAGTACTTC. Encoded protein: CASSLGGGVREQYF.

The chain combines TRBV9 with TRBJ2-1, with 10 bases aligning to TRBD2. The CDR3 loop spans 15 amino acids. Germline CDR1 SGDLS, CDR2 YYNGEE. V dropped 0 bases and J dropped 10; count of bases not matched to a gene: 7. The chain's CDR3 is CASSVAAGGLREQFF. The CDR3 DNA is TGTGCCAGCAGCGTAGCAGCGGGAGGGCTGCGGGAGCAGTTCTTC.

The sample holds one count of this clone. The genes are TRBV10-3 and TRBJ2-7; 13 bases agree with TRBD2. V was pared by 3 bases and J by 6 bases, with 14 bases of the junction left unmatched. CDR3 length: 18 residues. Germline V CDR1 and CDR2: ENHRY, SYGVKD. In nucleotides, the CDR3 is TGTGCCATCAGTGACCCGACTAGCGGGAGGACCTTATCGTCCGAGCAGTACTTC. It yields the protein CAISDPTSGRTLSSEQYF.

This clone has only one observation. The V call is TRBV18, the J call TRBJ2-1; D is perhaps TRBD2 (6 bases). With 1 base removed from V and 5 bases from J, the gap between germline ends came to 18 bases. Germline loops: CDR1 KGHSH, CDR2 LQKENI. This CDR3 region has 17 residues. The CDR3 sequence is CASSPRGGRDAHNEQFF. The CDR3 nucleotides are TGTGCCAGCTCACCACGGGGTGGGCGGGACGCCCACAATGAGCAGTTCTTC.

This clone was seen a single time. The chain combines TRBV6-5 with TRBJ1-6; 7 positions match TRBD1. Losses at the gene ends were 2 bases for V and 9 bases for J; bases not matched to a gene: 1. The germline gives CDR1 MNHEY, CDR2 SVGAGI. There are 13 residues in the CDR3. The CDR3 sequence: CASSYDRVSPLHF. For the CDR3, the DNA is TGTGCCAGCAGTTACGACAGGGTTTCACCCCTCCACTTT.

This clone was counted ten times or more. This rearrangement joins TRBV7-3 to TRBJ2-3, with 10 bases fitting TRBD2. The CDR3 has 16 amino acids. The V gene's germline CDR1 is SGHTA and CDR2 FQGTGA. With 5 bases clipped from V and 3 bases from J, the junction kept 8 bases outside the gene matches. Written as DNA, the CDR3 is TGTGCCAGCAGCCCGTCCGGGACTAGCGCAACAGATACGCAGTATTTT. Translation: CASSPSGTSATDTQYF.

The chain uses TRBV7-9 and TRBJ1-2; 7 positions agree with TRBD1. The CDR3 is 15 residues long. V shed 0 bases, J shed 2 bases, and the junction held 3 bases outside the gene matches. Germline CDR1 reads SEHNR; CDR2 reads FQNEAQ (reference sequence). The CDR3 region is CASSLATGRNYGYTF. The CDR3 DNA sequence: TGTGCCAGCAGCTTAGCGACAGGGAGAAACTATGGCTACACCTTC.

This clone appeared once. This chain connects TRBV5-6 to TRBJ2-5, with D possibly being TRBD2 (5 bases). Trimming left V 4 bases short and J 7 bases short, with 26 bases between. The CDR3 has 17 amino acids. Per the germline V gene, CDR1 is SGHDT and CDR2 is YYEEEE. This CDR3 reads CASSRKNSGLSSGTQYF. In DNA form, the CDR3 reads TGTGCCAGCAGCCGAAAGAACTCGGGCCTTTCCAGCGGGACCCAGTACTTC.

V usage is TRBV2 and J usage is TRBJ1-1; D not certain. Trimming removed 6 bases at V and 8 bases at J, with 10 bases between. Looked up from germline, CDR1 is SNHLY and CDR2 is FYNNEI. The CDR3 totals 11 residues. CDR3 sequence: CASRVNSEAFF. The DNA of the CDR3 is TGTGCCAGCAGAGTGAACAGCGAAGCTTTCTTT.

The chain carries TRBV3-1 (or the pseudogene TRBV3-2) and TRBJ1-5, with no clear D. The CDR3 runs to 15 residues. Germline CDR1 LGHDT, CDR2 YNNKEL (reference sequence). With 1 base removed from V and 2 bases from J, the gap between germline ends came to 9 bases. The CDR3 loop reads CASSQASQGNQPQHF. The DNA of the CDR3 is TGTGCCAGCAGCCAAGCCTCTCAGGGCAATCAGCCCCAGCATTTT.